This T cell receptor beta chain was sequenced during a study of T cells in Graves' hyperthyroidism and ophthalmopathy. On the study more broadly: Sampling of peripheral blood happened at initial diagnosis, prior to any treatment.

The V gene lost 7 bases and the J gene lost 2 bases, with 8 bases spanning the gap. CDR3 length: 12 residues. The V gene's germline CDR1 is MNHEY and CDR2 SVGEGT. Regarding the study as a whole: Blood samples included most of the expanded thyroid clonotypes exceeding 0.001.

TCR beta CDR3 regions were amplified from RNA transcripts. The HTBI primer set drove a first-round RT-PCR of the TCR CDR3. TCRdb used MiXCR to reprocess the multiplex PCR reads, holding one entry per CDR3 protein. The sample holds approximately 200,000 distinct CDR3 sequences, around 16% seen once. Hyperthyroidism patients were newly diagnosed, had disease duration under 2 months, and were aged 18 to 65 years. Exclusion of patients followed from uncontrolled infection, other autoimmune disease, pregnancy or lactation. Notes on this clonotype: Its matching antigen is unknown.

The sample consisted of blood. This sequence joins TRBV6-2 or TRBV6-3 and TRBJ2-5; D call uncertain. This clonotype originated in a middle-aged man with Graves' hyperthyroidism. Here the CDR3 DNA reads TGTGCCAGCACTAACCAACAAGAGACCCAGTACTTC. Its translation: CASTNQQETQYF.